This TCR beta chain was obtained from a study of cytomegalovirus exposure and HLA in healthy donors (dated by TCRdb to the late 2010s). Notes on the research overall: In an earlier analysis of 550 to 750 of the donors, approximately 300 Gb of sequence data and 90 million to 130 million unique TCR beta sequences from about 179 million T cells were reported. About 320 gigabases of sequencing data and 80 million or so unique TCR sequences were included in an early release covering 550 to 650 HLA-typed donors. Of the roughly 400 genotyped donors, around 81% fell in the genetic ancestry cluster associated with self-reported Caucasian donors. The study was designed to test whether signatures of past pathogen exposure could be identified by cataloging public T cell receptors. Using immunosequencing, the study profiled T cell repertoires from around 670 subjects and related those repertoires to cytomegalovirus serostatus. A separate validation cohort of approximately 130 different subjects was used in addition to the 666-subject first cohort. The study combined high-throughput TCR immunosequencing, statistical association of individual TCRs with disease status, and machine learning to predict cytomegalovirus infection status. In a later analysis, previously published TCR beta repertoires from 500 to 750 donors were re-analyzed and high-resolution HLA genotyping was added so that TCR occurrence patterns could be studied. Rather than using new phenotypic data, the later analysis identified candidate immune exposures from TCR beta sequences and from how often those sequences occurred across donors. In an earlier analysis of 500 to 650 of the donors, high-throughput TCR beta sequencing was used to judge whether each TCR beta V gene segment behaved as functional or pseudogenic. Donor age, sex, ethnicity and CMV serostatus were collected together with the repertoire data. Genome-wide SNP genotypes for about 65% of the 666 donors were used in a later genetic analysis, which treated that subset as a discovery cohort. Every repertoire in the discovery cohort had been generated on one and the same sequencing platform. HLA typing included class I and class II loci at four-digit resolution. Typing coverage differed by locus: A, B, C, DRB1 and DQB1 were typed in about 620-640 donors, DQA1 in roughly 500, DPA1 in 600 to 610, and DPB1 in around 440. Because of strong linkage in the cohort, five DR-DQ haplotypes were treated as single units for association and clustering. On average, roughly 240,000 unique TCR beta nucleotide sequences were sequenced per donor among 350 to 400 genotyped donors of the cohort, with 15% to 20% of those sequences being non-productive.

The protocol used for the library was the immunoSEQ multiplex PCR assay. For the multiplex PCR, a mixture combining 60 forward primers for TCR Vbeta segments and 13 reverse primers for TCR Jbeta segments was used. Amplification of the CDR3 region of rearranged TCR beta genes was performed with a multiplex PCR assay on genomic DNA. On the Illumina HiSeq System, the amplified TCR beta libraries were sequenced as 87-base-pair reads. The paper's data handling went like this. A later analysis tallied roughly 78 million unique TCR beta chains across the 640 or so repertoires, and approximately 12 million of those chains were shared by two or more donors. A nearest-neighbor algorithm error-corrected the raw reads and collapsed the reads into unique sequences, merging closely related sequences to remove PCR and sequencing errors. Alignment of CDR3 sequences to IMGT reference sequences was used to assign V, D and J gene segments. For a sequence to be retained, a match of at least six nucleotides to both a V gene segment and a J gene segment was required. A rearrangement was called productive if the CDR3 had no stop codons and remained in frame with V and J, and every other rearrangement was called non-productive. CDR3 was defined according to IMGT convention as the region running from the second conserved V-encoded cysteine to the conserved J-encoded phenylalanine. Sequences without an unambiguous match to a single V gene segment were excluded from the earlier analysis of about 600 of the donors. In an earlier analysis of 587 of the donors, V segments were called functional above 56.7% productive rearrangements and were called segregating when the between-donor standard deviation exceeded 5%. To diagnose cytomegalovirus status from the catalog of TCR beta chain sequences, a statistical classification framework was built. In a later analysis, TCR nucleotide sequences were compared against IMGT/GENE-DB human TR gene sequences so that V and J genes could be assigned. In a later analysis, CDR3 sequences and most-parsimonious VDJ recombination scenarios were assigned using the TCRdist pipeline. In a later analysis, each TCR beta chain was defined by its CDR3 amino acid sequence together with its V-gene family, and reads without a unique V-gene family were excluded. A later analysis removed nearly 600 highly shared, low-generation-probability nucleotide sequences to deal with suspected cross-contamination and a sequencing artifact. For each public chain, a later analysis derived a clonal expansion index from normalized ranks of inferred template counts within each repertoire. In a later analysis, generation probabilities were computed with a VDJ recombination model fitted to out-of-frame rearrangements, and the resulting probabilities were checked against IGoR. In a later analysis, TCR-TCR, TCR-HLA and TCR-CMV co-occurrence was scored with hypergeometric tests, and a repertoire-size bias correction was applied to TCR pairs. To estimate false discovery rates, a later analysis permuted the HLA or CMV assignments 20 times. In a later analysis, co-occurring TCRs were grouped with DBSCAN, and TCRdist sequence similarity was added when clustering was performed within HLA-allele-positive subsets. Repertoires with fewer than 30,000 or more than 120,000 public chains, plus five repertoires with anomalous nucleotide sharing, were excluded from co-occurrence clustering. TCRdb took this table from immuneACCESS and kept in-frame rearrangements with V and J called. Such tables lack part of the clones; where checked against another copy, unresolved V genes explain under half of the gap, and the rest is unexplained. V and J calls and clone size come straight from that table; D and trimming were deduced from the DNA. The sample table gives 65,000 to 85,000 clones. The ten largest account for roughly 2.3% of the sample.

The CDR3 starts with the cysteine, ends with the phenylalanine, and has 18 residues. The DNA shown is the 54-base CDR3, in frame from base 1. Trimming takes 0 bases from V and 2 bases from J, and the germline ends sit 20 bases apart. Reading the germline V gene gives CDR1 SGDLS and CDR2 YYNGEE. On this clone itself: The antigen it recognizes is unknown.

Beyond this particular receptor, the publication reports: V-gene and J-gene trimming of TCR beta chains was associated with a missense DCLRE1C variant in a later genetic analysis, and the association was replicated in an independent cohort. It was suggested by the authors that the approach could potentially be generalized to other disease states and immunological phenotypes. A cluster of highly shared sequence variants was judged likely to be a technical artifact of the sequencing pipeline. In a later analysis, HLA-associated TCR beta chains were found to be more clonally expanded and to have lower generation probabilities than equally common non-associated chains. Most TCR sequences were seen in very few donors, while some public TCRs were found in many individuals. A further reported finding was that TCR beta sequences accurately predicted the HLA-A and HLA-B alleles for most subjects in the first cohort. In an earlier analysis of some 640 of the donors, most TCR beta V segments were observed in productive rearrangements about 90% or about 30% of the time, broadly matching IMGT annotations. Sequencing depth was assumed to be roughly uniform across donors in the presence/absence analyses, though that assumption may not hold. Because some donors lacked HLA typing at each locus, the association tests relied only on the typed subset. According to a later analysis, most CMV-associated TCR beta chains appeared to be HLA-restricted, and the HLA associations seemed to be driven largely by CMV exposure. Because the 87-base-pair reads could not distinguish some IMGT-functional V segments, including TRBV6-2 and TRBV6-3, those segments were excluded. A few of the identified cytomegalovirus-associated TCR beta chains were confirmed in vitro to be specific for cytomegalovirus antigens. Compared with the approximately 700-donor mean, donors in an Asian-associated ancestry cluster had fewer N-insertions in productive TCRs, according to a later genetic analysis. The only immune exposure information available for the cohort was CMV serostatus. A later analysis associated roughly 17,000 TCR beta sequences with specific HLA alleles at a false discovery rate of 0.05. A later analysis found that TCR association rates varied across HLA loci, with DRB1 alleles showing the most associated TCRs and HLA-C alleles the fewest. Cytomegalovirus status was reported to be diagnosed by the classifier with high specificity and sensitivity in both the original and validation cohorts. This cohort had only TCR beta chains sequenced, and the lack of alpha or paired-chain data limited which features could be detected. According to a later analysis, parvovirus B19, influenza, CMV and Epstein-Barr virus appeared linked to several top co-occurrence clusters. Approximately 16 rarely observed V segments, including chromosome 9 orphons, were excluded from the earlier analysis of approximately 500 of the donors because counts were too low. When HLA alleles, especially DR and DQ, strongly co-occurred, attributing TCR associations to individual alleles was difficult. In the study, around 150 TCR beta chains were listed as associated with cytomegalovirus. Linkage disequilibrium might explain the correlated functional status among segregating V segments, but an unknown experimental factor could not be excluded.

The cohort comprised 710 or so healthy bone marrow donors. At the time of sampling, all cohort members were nominally healthy, though unrecorded immune exposures were likely present. The donor tested CMV seropositive, placing the donor among the 289 seropositive members of the cohort. A peripheral blood sample was collected from each donor, and TCR beta sequencing was performed on peripheral blood mononuclear cells. Genomic DNA was extracted from the blood cell samples with the Qiagen DNeasy Blood Extraction Kit. This TCR derives from a female donor in good health and CMV-seropositive. Sequences were obtained from PBMCs. The chain couples TRBV9 to TRBJ2-5; D gene: possibly TRBD1, on 8 matching bases. Here is the DNA: TGTGCCAGCAGCGTAGGGGAGGGGACAGGACGAGGTCAAGAGACCCAGTACTTC. It translates as CASSVGEGTGRGQETQYF.